One sample yielded the 32 T cell receptor beta chains listed below, sequenced in a study of identifying expanded T cells in peripheral blood. Clones were sequenced by immunoSEQ multiplex PCR, and TCRdb holds only the in-frame ones, with some missing. The repertoire holds around 57,000 clones, with roughly 86% as singletons. The sample consisted of blood. The receptors were sampled from a person aged 18-70 years in good health.

The chain recombines TRBV19 with TRBJ2-7, with 8 positions matching TRBD1. Germline V gene lookup returns CDR1 LNHDA and CDR2 SQIVND (reference sequence). The CDR3 has 13 residues. The V segment lost 9 bases and the J segment 7 bases; nucleotides outside the gene matches: 11. The CDR3 DNA reads TGTGCCAGCAAAGTTTCAGGGGGCCGGGAGCAGTACTTC. Protein product: CASKVSGGREQYF. Combining the CDR3 with reference TRBV19 and TRBJ2-7 gives the whole variable domain DGGITQSPKYLFRKEGQNVTLSCEQNLNHDAMYWYRQDPGQGLRLIYYSQIVNDFQKGDIAEGYSVSREKKESFPLTVTSAQKNPTAFYLCASKVSGGREQYFGPGTRLTVT.

This clone was counted between two and nine times. The CDR3 loop is CASSEGAGRQETQYF. CDR3 nucleotide sequence: TGTGCCAGCAGTGAGGGGGCAGGTCGTCAAGAGACCCAGTACTTC. The chain uses TRBV6-1 and TRBJ2-5; maybe TRBD1 (6 bases). Germline V gene data show CDR1 as MNHNS and CDR2 as SASEGT. This CDR3 is built from 15 residues. Trimming removed 3 bases from V and 2 bases from J, with 13 bases in between.

The chain recombines TRBV4-2 with TRBJ2-7; 11 bases map to TRBD2. Germline values: CDR1 LGHNA, CDR2 YNFKEQ. The CDR3 is 18 residues long. The V and J ends lost 0 bases and 1 base, in that order; junction bases with no gene match: 8. The CDR3 DNA follows: TGTGCCAGCAGCCAAGATCGAATTCTAGCGGGAGGTTCCTACGAGCAGTACTTC. It specifies CASSQDRILAGGSYEQYF.

V and J are TRBV11-2 and TRBJ2-7; D ambiguous. The J call is uncertain, as TRBJ2-5 better fits the DNA end. CDR1 SGHAT and CDR2 FQNNGV come from the germline V gene. There are 11 residues in the CDR3. The CDR3 DNA reads TGTGCCAGCAGATTAAGAGAGACCCAGTACTTC. Translation: CASRLRETQYF.

V and J are TRBV11-2 and TRBJ1-1, with a weak D call TRBD1 (5 bases). V shed 1 base and J shed 1 base, with 7 bases lying between them. Germline-derived CDR1 and CDR2 are SGHAT and FQNNGV. CDR3 length: 14 amino acids. The CDR3 coding sequence is TGTGCCAGCAGCTTAGGGCAGGGGAACACTGAAGCTTTCTTT. Residues: CASSLGQGNTEAFF.

V usage is TRBV5-1 and J usage is TRBJ1-1; 8 bases are a match to TRBD1. Germline V gives CDR1 SGHRS, CDR2 YFSETQ. V was pared by 6 bases and J by 5 bases, with 9 bases of the junction left unmatched. The CDR3 totals 14 residues. The CDR3 is CASNPGGAGTEAFF. CDR3 sequence (DNA): TGCGCCAGCAACCCAGGGGGCGCAGGGACTGAAGCTTTCTTT.

The V gene is TRBV4-2, the J gene TRBJ2-7, with D hard to call. From germline, CDR1 is LGHNA and CDR2 YNFKEQ. Trimming left V 5 bases short and J 4 bases short, with 3 bases between. This CDR3 is built from 10 residues. The CDR3: CASSFYEQYF. The CDR3 DNA follows: TGTGCCAGCAGCTTTTACGAGCAGTACTTC.

Only a few counts were recorded for this clone. The V and J genes are TRBV7-9 and TRBJ1-3, with a weak D call TRBD1 (6 bases). Germline V CDR1 and CDR2: SEHNR, FQNEAQ (reference sequence). The V gene lost 1 base and the J gene lost 4 bases, with 11 bases spanning the gap. The CDR3 loop spans 15 amino acids. In DNA, the CDR3 is TGTGCCAGCAGCTTAGGGGGGGCGACCGGAAACACCATATATTTT. Translated: CASSLGGATGNTIYF.

The chain uses TRBV9 and TRBJ2-1; D could derive from TRBD1 or TRBD2 (6 bases each). Germline CDR1 is SGDLS and CDR2 is YYNGEE. This CDR3 spans 15 amino acids. The V gene lost 3 bases and the J gene lost 6 bases, with 16 bases spanning the gap. CDR3 residues: CASSGGTLGANEQFF. The CDR3 DNA follows: TGTGCCAGCAGCGGCGGGACCCTGGGGGCCAATGAGCAGTTCTTC.

The chain recombines TRBV6-5 with TRBJ2-5, with D possibly being TRBD1 (5 bases). The CDR3 extends over 11 amino acids. Germline CDR1 is MNHEY and CDR2 is SVGAGI. With 10 bases removed from V and 5 bases from J, the gap between germline ends came to 11 bases. The CDR3 bases are TGTGCCACCCAGGGTGGGGAGACCCAGTACTTC. Protein sequence: CATQGGETQYF.

This clone was detected only once. The rearrangement uses TRBV2 and TRBJ1-5; 7 nucleotides agree with TRBD1. J lost 7 bases, V lost 4 bases, and 7 bases had no gene match. The germline V gene encodes CDR1 SNHLY and CDR2 FYNNEI. The CDR3 loop spans 14 amino acids. The CDR3 loop reads CASSVEGAEQPQHF. The CDR3 DNA sequence: TGTGCCAGCAGTGTGGAGGGGGCTGAGCAGCCCCAGCATTTT.

J is TRBJ2-7 and V is TRBV7-9, with TRBD2 matching over 7 bases. V was clipped by 4 bases and J by 3 bases; unmatched bases: 6. There are 14 residues in the CDR3. Germline V gives CDR1 SEHNR, CDR2 FQNEAQ (reference sequence). CDR3 DNA: TGTGCCAGCAGCTCCGGGGGGATAATCTACGAGCAGTACTTC. Translation gives CASSSGGIIYEQYF.

The chain employs TRBV28 and TRBJ2-7; 7 bases align to TRBD1. From germline, CDR1 is MDHEN and CDR2 SYDVKM. This CDR3 is built from 15 residues. Germline trimming cut 6 bases from V and 3 bases from J; bases unmatched to any gene: 11. This CDR3 is CASSRTSGTDYEQYF. DNA for the CDR3: TGTGCCAGCAGCCGAACCTCCGGGACAGACTACGAGCAGTACTTC.

This clone was seen more than once but under ten times. The chain recombines TRBV4-1 with TRBJ1-6; D is unresolved. There are 12 residues in the CDR3. From germline, CDR1 is MGHRA and CDR2 YSYEKL. V was pared by 1 base and J by 19 bases, with 14 bases between. The CDR3 region has the DNA TGCGCCAGCAGCCAAGCCGGTGGGCCGGTTCACTTT. This codes for CASSQAGGPVHF.

V gene TRBV19 combines with J gene TRBJ1-5, with TRBD1 identical over 8 bases. The V and J ends lost 6 bases and 4 bases, in that order; junction bases with no gene match: 8. The CDR3 consists of 15 residues. Germline V gives CDR1 LNHDA, CDR2 SQIVND (reference sequence). The CDR3 coding sequence is TGTGCCAGTAGAACAGGACAGGGCAAAAATCAGCCCCAGCATTTT. Encoded protein: CASRTGQGKNQPQHF.

The chain has TRBV25-1 and TRBJ2-7; tentatively, D is TRBD2 (5 bases). Germline V gives CDR1 MGHDK, CDR2 SYGVNS. The CDR3 length is 14 residues. Deletions cut 5 bases from V and 3 bases from J, with 14 bases between. The CDR3 DNA reads as TGTGCCAGCAGTCGGGCGGGCAGCCTCTACGAGCAGTACTTC. Protein sequence: CASSRAGSLYEQYF.

This clone was seen just once. The rearrangement links TRBV9 to TRBJ2-1, with D hard to call. CDR1 is SGDLS, CDR2 YYNGEE, per germline. Trimming removed 3 bases from V and 0 bases from J, with 10 bases in between. The CDR3 runs 15 residues. The CDR3 bases are TGTGCCAGCAGCGGATTCCTGAGCTCCTACAATGAGCAGTTCTTC. It encodes CASSGFLSSYNEQFF. Full variable domain (rest looked up from reference TRBV9 and TRBJ2-1): DSGVTQTPKHLITATGQRVTLRCSPRSGDLSVYWYQQSLDQGLQFLIQYYNGEERAKGNILERFSAQQFPDLHSELNLSSLELGDSALYFCASSGFLSSYNEQFFGPGTRLTVL.

This chain joins TRBV28 and TRBJ1-3; 10 bases line up with TRBD1. There are 21 residues in the CDR3. CDR1 MDHEN and CDR2 SYDVKM come from the germline V gene. The V gene end was trimmed by 2 bases and the J gene end by 1 base; junction bases not matched to a gene: 17. The CDR3 protein is CASSLVLGVPLGQGSGNTIYF. CDR3 in DNA: TGTGCCAGCAGTTTAGTTTTGGGTGTACCCTTGGGACAGGGGTCTGGAAACACCATATATTTT.

The chain carries TRBV28 and TRBJ1-5, with TRBD1 as a possible D gene (6 bases). The V gene's germline CDR1 is MDHEN and CDR2 SYDVKM. Trimming cost V 4 bases and J 3 bases, with 13 bases left between them. This CDR3 spans 15 amino acids. The CDR3 region is CASSSHAGVNQPQHF. In DNA form, the CDR3 reads TGTGCCAGCAGTTCCCATGCAGGGGTCAATCAGCCCCAGCATTTT.

This sequence joins TRBV4-1 and TRBJ2-3; unclear D gene. Germline V gives CDR1 MGHRA, CDR2 YSYEKL. This CDR3 has 12 amino acids. V was pared by 0 bases and J by 4 bases, with 2 bases between. In DNA, the CDR3 is TGCGCCAGCAGCCAAGAACCAGATACGCAGTATTTT. Its protein product is CASSQEPDTQYF.

V is TRBV18 and J is TRBJ2-7; TRBD1 aligns across 9 bases. J lost 5 bases, V lost 3 bases, and 8 bases had no gene match. CDR1 is KGHSH and CDR2 is LQKENI in the germline V gene. The CDR3 is 15 amino acids. In DNA form, the CDR3 reads TGTGCCAGCTCACCGAGGACAGGGGCTCTGGACGAGCAGTACTTC. This translates into CASSPRTGALDEQYF.

The CDR3, as DNA: TGTGCCAGCAGCTCTATAAAGGGGACAGGGGCACTGTTGTATCAGCCCCAGCATTTT. Translating it yields CASSSIKGTGALLYQPQHF. The rearrangement links TRBV21-1 to TRBJ1-5; the D call TRBD1 from the table was never checked on the DNA. TRBV21-1 corresponds to a pseudogene. CDR3 size: 19 residues.

This sequence joins TRBV28 and TRBJ1-5; 7 bases match TRBD1. Looked up from germline, CDR1 is MDHEN and CDR2 is SYDVKM. This CDR3 contains 13 residues. With 10 bases clipped from V and 0 bases from J, the junction kept 3 bases outside the gene matches. The CDR3, as DNA: TGTGCCACCGACAGGGATAGCAATCAGCCCCAGCATTTT. Protein: CATDRDSNQPQHF.

This clone was found once. This chain connects TRBV28 to TRBJ1-1, with TRBD1 matching 7 bases. The CDR3 consists of 12 residues. CDR1 is MDHEN, CDR2 SYDVKM, per germline. V was pared by 7 bases and J by 5 bases, with 4 bases of the junction left unmatched. As DNA, the CDR3 is TGTGCCAGCAAACAGGGGAGGACTGAAGCTTTCTTT. Protein product: CASKQGRTEAFF.

J is TRBJ2-5 and V is TRBV15, with D unclear. The CDR3 length is 15 residues. V lost 3 bases and J 5 bases, leaving 16 bases between the germline ends. CDR1 and CDR2 from the germline V gene are LNHNV and YYDKDF (reference sequence). CDR3 DNA: TGTGCCACCAGCAGGATAGTCACACCTCGGGAGACCCAGTACTTC. Translation gives CATSRIVTPRETQYF. Filled out from reference TRBV15 and TRBJ2-5, the complete variable domain reads DAMVIQNPRYQVTQFGKPVTLSCSQTLNHNVMYWYQQKSSQAPKLLFHYYDKDFNNEADTPDNFQSRRPNTSFCFLDIRSPGLGDTAMYLCATSRIVTPRETQYFGPGTRLLVL.

The chain is built from TRBV6-1 and TRBJ1-1; the match to TRBD1 covers 7 bases. V shed 1 base, J shed 0 bases, and the junction held 5 bases outside the gene matches. Germline-derived CDR1 and CDR2 are MNHNS and SASEGT. The CDR3 spans 16 residues. This CDR3 reads CASSEGKTGMNTEAFF. For the CDR3, the DNA is TGTGCCAGCAGTGAAGGAAAGACAGGGATGAACACTGAAGCTTTCTTT.

The chain links TRBV20-1 to TRBJ1-2; D is ambiguous. V was clipped by 5 bases and J by 8 bases, with 12 bases between them. Germline CDR1 DFQATT, CDR2 SNEGSKA (reference sequence). CDR3 length: 11 residues. CDR3 loop: CSAETPRGYTF. Written as DNA, the CDR3 is TGCAGTGCTGAGACTCCGAGGGGCTACACCTTC.

This clone was recorded a few times. V gene TRBV28 combines with J gene TRBJ2-1; no reliable D call. Deletions cut 7 bases from V and 4 bases from J, with 20 bases between. CDR1 is MDHEN, CDR2 SYDVKM, per germline. This CDR3 region has 16 residues. CDR3 loop: CASTDGWADLYNEQFF. The CDR3 coding sequence is TGTGCCAGCACCGATGGTTGGGCCGACCTTTACAATGAGCAGTTCTTC.

This clone is a singleton in its sample. This chain links TRBV10-2 with TRBJ1-2; D is unclear. CDR3 length: 12 residues. In germline, CDR1 is WSHSY, CDR2 SAAADI. Trimming stripped 8 bases from V and 5 bases from J, with 12 bases between. This CDR3 reads CASGKTVYGYTF. CDR3 sequence (DNA): TGCGCCAGCGGGAAGACTGTTTATGGCTACACCTTC.

The rearrangement uses TRBV27 and TRBJ2-3; 9 bases map to TRBD1. From germline, CDR1 is MNHEY and CDR2 SMNVEV (reference sequence). Trimming removed 7 bases from V and 3 bases from J; junction bases left unmatched: 11. CDR3 length: 16 residues. The CDR3 loop reads CASMIWIGQGTDTQYF. In DNA, the CDR3 is TGTGCCAGCATGATTTGGATAGGACAGGGGACAGATACGCAGTATTTT.

The CDR3 nucleotides are TGTGCCAGCAGCTTAGGGACAGGGGCGTCCTACGAGCAGTACTTC. Translating gives CASSLGTGASYEQYF. This chain connects TRBV7-6 to TRBJ2-7, with 9 positions matching TRBD1. The V and J ends lost 1 base and 1 base, in that order; junction bases with no gene match: 2. CDR3 length equals 15 residues. CDR1 is SGHVS and CDR2 is FNYEAQ in the germline V gene.

The CDR3, as DNA: TGTGCCAGCAGCTTAGTTGGGGGACGGCTCTCCTACGAGCAGTACTTC. It yields the protein CASSLVGGRLSYEQYF. This chain connects TRBV11-2 to TRBJ2-7; D assignment may be TRBD1 or TRBD2 (5 bases each). Germline lookup yields CDR1 SGHAT and CDR2 FQNNGV. The CDR3 sequence is 16 residues long. V was trimmed by 1 base and J by 0 bases, leaving 13 bases between them.